These 21 T cell receptor beta chains came from one sample sequenced in a study of human T cells and chemical hapten exposure. TCRdb processed the RACE reads anew with MiXCR; each CDR3 protein has one entry. The sample contains just over 95,000 distinct CDR3 sequences, roughly 27% of which appear only once. The time point was: patch test 3, about 24 weeks after DPC sensitization. The treatment: therapeutic diphenylcyclopropenone sensitization with weekly scalp DPC. The sequencing here drew on whole blood, taken in connection with sensitization to the hapten diphenylcyclopropenone (DPC). Receptor source: a man aged 40-49 years with alopecia areata. Some clones in this sample may be carry-over from other donors' samples.

The J gene is TRBJ2-3, the V gene TRBV27; TRBD2 aligns across 7 bases. The CDR3 spans 16 residues. The trim removed 5 bases at V and 4 bases at J, leaving 12 bases unmatched. The germline V gene has CDR1 MNHEY and CDR2 SMNVEV (reference sequence). The CDR3 loop reads CASSPLAAGEADTQYF. CDR3 in DNA: TGTGCCAGCAGTCCTCTAGCCGCGGGAGAAGCAGATACGCAGTATTTT.

V and J are TRBV12-3 or TRBV12-4 and TRBJ2-1, with D maybe TRBD1 (5 bases). The CDR3 has 15 amino acids. Trimming stripped 7 bases from V and 4 bases from J, with 17 bases between. CDR3 sequence reads: CASTSGQGRYNEQFF. The CDR3 nucleotides read TGTGCCAGCACCTCAGGCCAGGGAAGGTACAATGAGCAGTTCTTC.

This clonotype was seen many times. The chain is built from TRBV27 and TRBJ1-1; 9 nucleotides align to TRBD1. The V and J ends lost 1 base and 8 bases, in that order; junction bases with no gene match: 5. The CDR3 is 14 amino acids. Germline V lookup: CDR1 MNHEY, CDR2 SMNVEV (reference sequence). The CDR3 coding sequence is TGTGCCAGCAGTTTATGGCTCGGACAGGGGGAAGCTTTCTTT. Protein product: CASSLWLGQGEAFF.

This clonotype is categorized as medium-sized. The chain couples TRBV20-1 to TRBJ2-4, with 7 positions matching TRBD2. CDR3 length equals 11 residues. The ends lost 5 bases at V and 15 bases at J; junction bases unmatched: 10. CDR1 and CDR2 (germline): DFQATT, SNEGSKA (reference sequence). In nucleotides, the CDR3 is TGCAGTGCTCTCCTAAGCGGGGCGGGGTACTTC. It yields the protein CSALLSGAGYF.

CDR3 region: CASSLSGTGGREAFF. The DNA of the CDR3 is TGTGCCAGCAGTTTATCGGGGACAGGGGGCCGAGAAGCTTTCTTT. This chain joins TRBV12-3 or TRBV12-4 and TRBJ1-1; 12 bases are a match to TRBD1. J was trimmed by 8 bases and V by 2 bases; bases with no gene match: 6. The CDR3 consists of 15 residues.

CDR3 loop: CASSQRGLRTGELFF. The CDR3 coding sequence is TGTGCCAGCAGCCAACGAGGACTCCGAACCGGGGAGCTGTTTTTT. This chain uses TRBV3-1 with TRBJ2-2, with D possibly TRBD2 on 5 matching bases. V lost 2 bases and J lost 5, with 12 bases in between. The germline V gene has CDR1 LGHDT and CDR2 YNNKEL (reference sequence). The CDR3 runs 15 residues.

The rearrangement joins TRBV15 to TRBJ2-7, with 7 nucleotides matching TRBD2. Germline lookup yields CDR1 LNHNV and CDR2 YYDKDF (reference sequence). J lost 0 bases, V lost 1 base, and 9 bases had no gene match. The CDR3 totals 17 residues. The CDR3 here is CATSRGPLGGSSYEQYF. CDR3 sequence (DNA): TGTGCCACCAGCAGAGGTCCTCTCGGCGGGAGCTCCTACGAGCAGTACTTC.

This clonotype was observed a handful of times. The chain has TRBV7-9 and TRBJ1-1, with D possibly being TRBD1 (6 bases). The CDR3 length is 13 residues. Deletions cut 10 bases from V and 1 base from J, with 13 bases between. Per the germline V gene, CDR1 is SEHNR and CDR2 is FQNEAQ (reference sequence). CDR3 sequence (DNA): TGTGCCACACACAGGGCGGCGAACACTGAAGCTTTCTTT. Residues: CATHRAANTEAFF. Using reference TRBV7-9 and TRBJ1-1 for the parts outside the CDR3, the full variable domain is DTGVSQNPRHKITKRGQNVTFRCDPISEHNRLYWYRQTLGQGPEFLTYFQNEAQLEKSRLLSDRFSAERPKGSFSTLEIQRTEQGDSAMYLCATHRAANTEAFFGQGTRLTVV.

This clonotype was counted between two and nine times. The chain is built from TRBV10-3 and TRBJ2-7; D not certain. Germline CDR1 and CDR2: ENHRY and SYGVKD. The CDR3 is 12 amino acids. V was shortened by 2 bases and J by 0 bases, with 2 bases between the two germline ends. The CDR3 loop is CAISERSYEQYF. Here the CDR3 DNA reads TGTGCCATCAGTGAGCGCTCCTACGAGCAGTACTTC.

This clonotype was detected only a few times. This chain uses TRBV27 with TRBJ2-1; 7 positions agree with TRBD2. This CDR3 contains 15 residues. The germline V gene has CDR1 MNHEY and CDR2 SMNVEV (reference sequence). J was trimmed by 4 bases and V by 5 bases; bases with no gene match: 8. CDR3 loop: CASSPPGRPYNEQFF. The CDR3 DNA reads TGTGCCAGCAGTCCACCCGGGAGGCCTTACAATGAGCAGTTCTTC.

This clonotype was recorded at least ten times. The chain employs TRBV20-1 and TRBJ2-7; maybe TRBD1 (6 bases). The germline CDR1 and CDR2 sequences are DFQATT and SNEGSKA (reference sequence). This CDR3 spans 14 amino acids. The V and J ends lost 2 bases and 2 bases respectively, with 13 bases between them. Here the CDR3 reads CSARKIRQAYEQYF. In DNA form, the CDR3 reads TGCAGTGCTAGAAAAATTAGACAGGCCTACGAGCAGTACTTC.

The V gene is TRBV7-2, the J gene TRBJ2-1; 14 bases map to TRBD2. The CDR3 is 17 residues long. Trimming at V came to 5 bases and at J to 7 bases, leaving 10 bases not matched to a gene. Germline CDR1 and CDR2: SGHTA and FQGNSA. The CDR3 region has the DNA TGTGCCAGCAGCCCAAGGACTAGCGGGAGGCCTGGGAATGAGCAGTTCTTC. Translating it yields CASSPRTSGRPGNEQFF.

The CDR3 here is CASSFSGRDEQFF. CDR3 bases: TGTGCCAGCAGTTTTAGCGGTAGGGACGAGCAGTTCTTC. V is TRBV5-4 and J is TRBJ2-1; tentatively, D is TRBD2 (6 bases). The CDR3 is 13 amino acids. Germline CDR1 is SGHNT and CDR2 is YYREEE (reference sequence). The V end lost 5 bases, the J end lost 10 bases, and 16 bases lay between the germline ends.

The V gene is TRBV27, the J gene TRBJ2-7; D may be TRBD1 (6 bases). This CDR3 has 15 residues. CDR1 and CDR2 (germline): MNHEY, SMNVEV (reference sequence). V lost 3 bases and J lost 5, with 17 bases in between. CDR3 in DNA: TGTGCCAGCAGTTTTCGCTCAGGGGCCCCCCACGAGCAGTACTTC. This translates into CASSFRSGAPHEQYF.

This clonotype came up a few times. V usage is TRBV6-2 or TRBV6-3 and J usage is TRBJ2-1; the D gene is possibly TRBD1 (6 bases). Trimming cost V 6 bases and J 8 bases, with 23 bases left between them. The CDR3 consists of 16 residues. Germline V lookup: CDR1 MNHEY, CDR2 SVGEGT. CDR3 sequence: CASSPFTGNNGDEQFF. The CDR3 coding sequence is TGTGCCAGCAGCCCCTTCACAGGGAATAACGGGGATGAGCAGTTCTTC.

This clonotype was seen a handful of times. V and J are TRBV5-1 and TRBJ2-5, with D possibly TRBD2 on 5 matching bases. CDR3 length: 15 residues. Germline CDR1 SGHRS, CDR2 YFSETQ. The germline V and J ends were trimmed by 0 bases and 2 bases, with 11 bases remaining between them. CDR3 nucleotides: TGCGCCAGCAGCTTGGCCGGGGATTATCAAGAGACCCAGTACTTC. The encoded protein is CASSLAGDYQETQYF.

This clonotype was counted between two and nine times. One end of the junction is discordant with germline, which a read error may explain. J is TRBJ2-1 and V is TRBV12-3 or TRBV12-4; 9 nucleotides agree with TRBD2. This CDR3 has 13 amino acids. CDR3 sequence: CASSIAGAGEQFF. The CDR3 DNA is TGTGCCAGCAGTATAGCGGGAGCTGGTGAGCAGTTCTTC.

This clonotype has just a few counts. The chain links TRBV5-4 to TRBJ2-3, with 9 nucleotides matching TRBD2. V lost 3 bases and J lost 2; bases outside the gene matches: 7. The germline CDR1 and CDR2 sequences are SGHNT and YYREEE (reference sequence). This CDR3 region has 16 residues. For the CDR3, the DNA is TGTGCCAGCAGCTCCGCTCGCGGGAGGGCCACAGATACGCAGTATTTT. This codes for CASSSARGRATDTQYF.

On this clonotype: The junction differs from germline at one of its ends, possibly a read error. This rearrangement joins TRBV20-1 to TRBJ1-1; possible D gene TRBD1, 5 bases. The CDR3 length is 15 residues. CDR1 and CDR2 from the germline V gene are DFQATT and SNEGSKA (reference sequence). CDR3 region: CRARDLRDSSTEAFF. CDR3 DNA sequence: TGCAGAGCTAGAGATCTTCGGGACTCGAGCACTGAAGCTTTCTTT.

This clonotype was counted between two and nine times. V gene TRBV9 combines with J gene TRBJ1-5; the D is unclear. This CDR3 contains 14 residues. V gave up 6 bases and J gave up 0 bases, with 10 bases separating them. Germline V CDR1 and CDR2: SGDLS, YYNGEE. The DNA of the CDR3 is TGTGCCAGCACCCCCGGAAATAGCAATCAGCCCCAGCATTTT. Translation gives CASTPGNSNQPQHF.

V and J are TRBV12-3 or TRBV12-4 and TRBJ2-3; possible D gene TRBD1, 6 bases. The CDR3 runs 17 residues. The V end was cut by 3 bases, the J end by 0 bases, with 16 bases between. CDR3 in amino acids: CASSLDPRDNSTDTQYF. CDR3 sequence (DNA): TGTGCCAGCAGTTTGGACCCCCGGGACAACAGCACAGATACGCAGTATTTT.